This is a list of T cell receptor beta chains from one sample in a study of T-cell memory formation after mild COVID-19. Each CDR3 protein gets one entry after TCRdb re-called the 5' RACE reads with MiXCR. This table holds just under 550,000 distinct CDR3 sequences, about a fifth found once. The sequenced sample consisted of PBMCs or a T cell subset sorted from them (not recorded which). The receptors were sampled from an adult woman who had mild COVID-19 (a few samples of this study predate the infection). Cell type and time point are not known. The CDR3 runs from the conserved cysteine through the conserved F or W. D genes are given only for firm matches. The size entry is marked missing in some rows and otherwise reads once, few, many or a size class.

J gene: TRBJ1-2; clone size: NA; D gene: NA; V gene: TRBV24-1; CDR3 protein: CATSDSGYEYGYTF; CDR3 DNA: TGTGCCACCAGTGATTCCGGTTACGAATATGGCTACACCTTC
J gene: TRBJ1-1; clone size: many; D gene: NA; V gene: TRBV3-1; CDR3 protein: CASSQVLGTEAFF; CDR3 DNA: TGTGCCAGCAGCCAAGTTCTGGGAACTGAAGCTTTCTTT
J gene: TRBJ2-2; clone size: NA; D gene: TRBD1; V gene: TRBV7-3; CDR3 protein: CASSFPGQGNGELFF; CDR3 DNA: TGTGCCAGCAGCTTCCCCGGACAGGGGAACGGGGAGCTGTTTTTT
J gene: TRBJ2-1; clone size: few; D gene: TRBD2; V gene: TRBV27; CDR3 protein: CASSLTSGANNEQFF; CDR3 DNA: TGTGCCAGCAGTTTGACTAGCGGAGCCAACAATGAGCAGTTCTTC
J gene: TRBJ2-1; clone size: few; D gene: NA; V gene: TRBV4-2; CDR3 protein: CASSQSWATGPYNEQFF; CDR3 DNA: TGTGCCAGCAGCCAAAGCTGGGCAACCGGGCCTTACAATGAGCAGTTCTTC
J gene: TRBJ2-3; clone size: few; D gene: TRBD2; V gene: TRBV12-3/TRBV12-4; CDR3 protein: CASSPAGTSGLSQYF; CDR3 DNA: TGTGCCAGCAGTCCGGCCGGGACTAGCGGGCTTTCGCAGTATTTT
J gene: TRBJ2-7; clone size: NA; D gene: TRBD1; V gene: TRBV27; CDR3 protein: CATRQGTGYEQYF; CDR3 DNA: TGTGCCACCCGACAGGGGACCGGATACGAGCAGTACTTC
J gene: TRBJ2-5; clone size: NA; D gene: NA; V gene: TRBV20-1; CDR3 protein: CSAARGRQETQYF; CDR3 DNA: TGCAGTGCAGCCCGTGGCCGACAAGAGACCCAGTACTTC
J gene: TRBJ1-2; clone size: few; D gene: TRBD1; V gene: TRBV7-9; CDR3 protein: CASSAGQGDGYTF; CDR3 DNA: TGTGCCAGCAGCGCCGGACAGGGGGACGGCTACACCTTC
J gene: TRBJ2-2; clone size: NA; D gene: TRBD2; V gene: TRBV12-3/TRBV12-4; CDR3 protein: CASPSGRERTGELFF; CDR3 DNA: TGTGCCAGCCCTAGCGGGAGGGAGAGGACCGGGGAGCTGTTTTTT
J gene: TRBJ2-1; clone size: NA; D gene: TRBD2; V gene: TRBV9; CDR3 protein: CASSPRAFVAGGPHEQFF; CDR3 DNA: TGTGCCAGCAGCCCGAGGGCATTTGTGGCGGGAGGGCCCCATGAGCAGTTCTTC
J gene: TRBJ2-1; clone size: few; D gene: NA; V gene: TRBV29-1; CDR3 protein: CSVRSGIGNEQFF; CDR3 DNA: TGCAGCGTTCGAAGCGGTATAGGGAATGAGCAGTTCTTC
J gene: TRBJ2-3; clone size: few; D gene: TRBD2; V gene: TRBV20-1; CDR3 protein: CSARTSGTRDTQYF; CDR3 DNA: TGCAGTGCTAGAACTAGCGGGACCAGAGATACGCAGTATTTT
J gene: TRBJ2-2; clone size: few; D gene: TRBD2; V gene: TRBV20-1; CDR3 protein: CSAREQSGGVGGELFF; CDR3 DNA: TGCAGTGCTAGAGAGCAGAGCGGGGGGGTCGGCGGGGAGCTGTTTTTT
J gene: TRBJ2-5; clone size: many; D gene: NA; V gene: TRBV15; CDR3 protein: CATSQARTQETQYF; CDR3 DNA: TGTGCCACCAGCCAGGCCCGGACTCAAGAGACCCAGTACTTC
J gene: TRBJ1-1; clone size: NA; D gene: NA; V gene: TRBV4-1; CDR3 protein: CASSPGPGSPNTEAFF; CDR3 DNA: TGCGCCAGCAGCCCGGGACCGGGTTCCCCCAACACTGAAGCTTTCTTT
J gene: TRBJ2-2; clone size: NA; D gene: NA; V gene: TRBV24-1; CDR3 protein: CATSKLGGPGELFF; CDR3 DNA: TGTGCCACCAGCAAATTGGGGGGGCCCGGGGAGCTGTTTTTT
J gene: TRBJ2-2; clone size: NA; D gene: NA; V gene: TRBV24-1; CDR3 protein: CATSTTVTGELFF; CDR3 DNA: TGTGCCACCAGTACCACGGTCACCGGGGAGCTGTTTTTT
J gene: TRBJ1-1; clone size: NA; D gene: NA; V gene: TRBV5-1; CDR3 protein: CASSLEQGGATEAFF; CDR3 DNA: TGCGCCAGCAGCTTGGAACAGGGTGGGGCCACTGAAGCTTTCTTT
J gene: TRBJ2-1; clone size: NA; D gene: NA; V gene: TRBV10-3; CDR3 protein: CAISEAGDRYNEQFF; CDR3 DNA: TGTGCCATCAGTGAGGCTGGAGACAGATACAATGAGCAGTTCTTC
J gene: TRBJ2-1; clone size: few; D gene: NA; V gene: TRBV7-6; CDR3 protein: CASGTGDEQFF; CDR3 DNA: TGTGCCAGCGGCACTGGGGATGAGCAGTTCTTC
J gene: TRBJ1-4; clone size: few; D gene: NA; V gene: TRBV12-3/TRBV12-4; CDR3 protein: CAIHRESTNEKLFF; CDR3 DNA: TGTGCCATTCACAGGGAATCAACTAATGAAAAACTGTTTTTT
J gene: TRBJ1-1; clone size: few; D gene: NA; V gene: TRBV27; CDR3 protein: CASSSLMGDGEAFF; CDR3 DNA: TGTGCCAGCAGTTCTCTGATGGGGGACGGTGAAGCTTTCTTT
J gene: TRBJ2-5; clone size: few; D gene: NA; V gene: TRBV29-1; CDR3 protein: CSVGGRVHETQYF; CDR3 DNA: TGCAGCGTTGGAGGCAGGGTTCACGAGACCCAGTACTTC
J gene: TRBJ2-1; clone size: NA; D gene: NA; V gene: TRBV15; CDR3 protein: CATSQIRGGQRLNKQFF; CDR3 DNA: TGTGCCACCAGTCAGATCAGGGGGGGACAGCGTTTGAATAAGCAGTTCTTC
J gene: TRBJ2-7; clone size: NA; D gene: TRBD2; V gene: TRBV7-9; CDR3 protein: CASSLEAGVYYEQYF; CDR3 DNA: TGTGCCAGCAGCTTAGAGGCGGGAGTTTACTACGAGCAGTACTTC
J gene: TRBJ2-3; clone size: NA; D gene: TRBD1; V gene: TRBV11-2; CDR3 protein: CASTKTGNTQYF; CDR3 DNA: TGTGCCAGCACCAAGACAGGGAATACGCAGTATTTT
J gene: TRBJ2-7; clone size: NA; D gene: NA; V gene: TRBV5-1; CDR3 protein: CASSLGKGDIYEQYF; CDR3 DNA: TGCGCCAGCAGCTTGGGAAAGGGGGATATCTACGAGCAGTACTTC
J gene: TRBJ1-5; clone size: NA; D gene: TRBD1; V gene: TRBV19; CDR3 protein: CASSIGGGGSQPQHF; CDR3 DNA: TGTGCCAGTAGTATAGGTGGAGGGGGCTCTCAGCCCCAGCATTTT
J gene: TRBJ2-7; clone size: few; D gene: TRBD1; V gene: TRBV11-3; CDR3 protein: CASSLGQGAVFEQYF; CDR3 DNA: TGTGCCAGCAGCTTAGGACAGGGAGCAGTATTCGAGCAGTACTTC
J gene: TRBJ2-3; clone size: many; D gene: NA; V gene: TRBV7-6; CDR3 protein: CASSLGVRGRTDTQYF; CDR3 DNA: TGTGCCAGCAGCTTAGGGGTGCGGGGACGCACAGATACGCAGTATTTT
J gene: TRBJ2-1; clone size: few; D gene: TRBD2; V gene: TRBV6-2/TRBV6-3; CDR3 protein: CASSYPSGAEFF; CDR3 DNA: TGTGCCAGCAGTTACCCTAGCGGTGCCGAGTTCTTC
J gene: TRBJ2-7; clone size: NA; D gene: TRBD2; V gene: TRBV7-2; CDR3 protein: CASSLGSGESSYEQYF; CDR3 DNA: TGTGCCAGCAGCTTAGGCAGCGGGGAGAGCTCCTACGAGCAGTACTTC
J gene: TRBJ1-6; clone size: NA; D gene: NA; V gene: TRBV3-1; CDR3 protein: CASSQGHNSPLHF; CDR3 DNA: TGTGCCAGCAGCCAAGGACATAATTCACCCCTCCACTTT
J gene: TRBJ2-3; clone size: NA; D gene: TRBD2; V gene: TRBV3-1; CDR3 protein: CASSQGGGRRTDTQYF; CDR3 DNA: TGTGCCAGCAGCCAAGGTGGCGGGAGGCGCACAGATACGCAGTATTTT
J gene: TRBJ2-4; clone size: NA; D gene: TRBD1; V gene: TRBV20-1; CDR3 protein: CSARVGQVAKNIQYF; CDR3 DNA: TGCAGTGCTAGAGTCGGACAGGTAGCCAAAAACATTCAGTACTTC
J gene: TRBJ2-1; clone size: NA; D gene: TRBD2; V gene: TRBV20-1; CDR3 protein: CSAILPWAGESYNEQFF; CDR3 DNA: TGCAGTGCGATCCTACCTTGGGCGGGGGAATCCTACAATGAGCAGTTCTTC
J gene: TRBJ2-1; clone size: NA; D gene: TRBD2; V gene: TRBV7-2; CDR3 protein: CASSTDLAGEGEQFF; CDR3 DNA: TGTGCCAGCAGCACTGATCTAGCGGGAGAGGGAGAGCAGTTCTTC
J gene: TRBJ2-1; clone size: few; D gene: TRBD1; V gene: TRBV20-1; CDR3 protein: CSARDSEGTGVDEQFF; CDR3 DNA: TGCAGTGCTAGAGATTCAGAAGGGACAGGGGTGGATGAGCAGTTCTTC
J gene: TRBJ2-5; clone size: NA; D gene: NA; V gene: TRBV20-1; CDR3 protein: CSAIPRQHQETQYF; CDR3 DNA: TGCAGTGCTATTCCTCGACAGCACCAAGAGACCCAGTACTTC
J gene: TRBJ2-1; clone size: few; D gene: TRBD2; V gene: TRBV20-1; CDR3 protein: CSARAGTSGYNEQFF; CDR3 DNA: TGCAGTGCTAGGGCGGGGACTAGCGGTTACAATGAGCAGTTCTTC
J gene: TRBJ2-2; clone size: NA; D gene: TRBD1; V gene: TRBV5-4; CDR3 protein: CASSKFRQGANTGELFF; CDR3 DNA: TGTGCCAGCAGCAAATTCCGACAGGGAGCGAACACCGGGGAGCTGTTTTTT
J gene: TRBJ2-7; clone size: few; D gene: TRBD1; V gene: TRBV7-7; CDR3 protein: CGPPGQGNHREQYF; CDR3 DNA: TGTGGACCTCCGGGACAGGGAAACCATAGGGAGCAGTACTTC
J gene: TRBJ2-1; clone size: NA; D gene: TRBD2; V gene: TRBV7-6; CDR3 protein: CASSLEGWTSGRHEQFF; CDR3 DNA: TGTGCCAGCAGCTTAGAAGGTTGGACTAGCGGGAGGCATGAGCAGTTCTTC
J gene: TRBJ2-7; clone size: NA; D gene: NA; V gene: TRBV12-3/TRBV12-4; CDR3 protein: CASSPGQSTYEQYF; CDR3 DNA: TGTGCCAGCAGTCCCGGACAGAGCACCTACGAGCAGTACTTC
J gene: TRBJ1-3; clone size: NA; D gene: TRBD1; V gene: TRBV6-6; CDR3 protein: CAATGVSSGNTIYF; CDR3 DNA: TGTGCCGCGACAGGGGTTAGCTCTGGAAACACCATATATTTT
J gene: TRBJ1-1; clone size: NA; D gene: TRBD1; V gene: TRBV5-5; CDR3 protein: CASRSRGTSGAFF; CDR3 DNA: TGTGCCAGCAGAAGCAGGGGGACAAGCGGGGCTTTCTTT
J gene: TRBJ1-1; clone size: NA; D gene: NA; V gene: TRBV7-6; CDR3 protein: CASSEERLPNTEAFF; CDR3 DNA: TGTGCCAGCAGCGAAGAGCGTCTCCCGAACACTGAAGCTTTCTTT
J gene: TRBJ2-6; clone size: many; D gene: NA; V gene: TRBV5-1; CDR3 protein: CASSSNVFSGANVLTF; CDR3 DNA: TGCGCCAGCAGTTCTAATGTTTTCTCTGGGGCCAACGTCCTGACTTTC
J gene: TRBJ2-1; clone size: NA; D gene: TRBD2; V gene: TRBV12-3/TRBV12-4; CDR3 protein: CASSAPTGTSGYNEQFF; CDR3 DNA: TGTGCCAGCAGTGCCCCGACCGGGACTAGCGGATACAATGAGCAGTTCTTC
J gene: TRBJ2-7; clone size: few; D gene: TRBD1; V gene: TRBV29-1; CDR3 protein: CSVEKGTETYEQYF; CDR3 DNA: TGCAGCGTTGAAAAGGGGACAGAGACCTACGAGCAGTACTTC
J gene: TRBJ2-5; clone size: few; D gene: TRBD1; V gene: TRBV24-1; CDR3 protein: CATQDRGTEETQYF; CDR3 DNA: TGTGCCACACAGGACAGGGGGACCGAAGAGACCCAGTACTTC